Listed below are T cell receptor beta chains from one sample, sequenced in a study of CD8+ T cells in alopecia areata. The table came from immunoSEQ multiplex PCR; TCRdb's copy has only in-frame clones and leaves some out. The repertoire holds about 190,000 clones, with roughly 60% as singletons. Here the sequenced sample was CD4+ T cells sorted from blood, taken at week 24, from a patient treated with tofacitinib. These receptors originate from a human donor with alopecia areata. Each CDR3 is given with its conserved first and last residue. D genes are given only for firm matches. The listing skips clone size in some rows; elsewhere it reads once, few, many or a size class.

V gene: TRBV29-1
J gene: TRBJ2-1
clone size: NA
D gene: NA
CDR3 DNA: TGCAGCTACAGTAGTACCTACAATGAGCAGTTCTTC
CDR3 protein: CSYSSTYNEQFF

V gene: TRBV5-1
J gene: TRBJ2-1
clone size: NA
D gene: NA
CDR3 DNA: TGCGCCAGCAGCTTGGAAGTTCTCGGTAATGAGCAGTTCTTC
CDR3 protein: CASSLEVLGNEQFF

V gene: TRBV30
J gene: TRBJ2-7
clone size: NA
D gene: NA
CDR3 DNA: TGTGCCTACTTAACGGCAACGGGGGAGCAGTACTTC
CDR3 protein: CAYLTATGEQYF

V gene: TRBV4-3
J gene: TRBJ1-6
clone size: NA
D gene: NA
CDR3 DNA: TGCGCCAGCAGCCAAGATGAGGGACGGCCCAATTCACCCCTCCACTTT
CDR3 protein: CASSQDEGRPNSPLHF

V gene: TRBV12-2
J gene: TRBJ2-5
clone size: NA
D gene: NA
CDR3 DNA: TGTGCAAGTCGCTTCCTGACAGAAGAACAAGAGACCCAGTACTTC
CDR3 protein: CASRFLTEEQETQYF

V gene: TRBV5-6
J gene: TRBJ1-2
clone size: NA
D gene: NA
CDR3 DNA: TGTGCCAGCAGCTTGGCAGGTCCTGGCTACACCTTC
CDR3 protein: CASSLAGPGYTF

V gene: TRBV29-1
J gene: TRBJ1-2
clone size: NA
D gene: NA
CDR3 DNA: TGCAGCGTAGCCGACAGAGACTATGGCTACACCTTC
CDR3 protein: CSVADRDYGYTF

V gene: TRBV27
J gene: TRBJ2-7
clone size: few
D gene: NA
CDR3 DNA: TGTGCCAGCGCCCCCGGGGGCTCGGGCCAGGTAGAGCAGTACTTC
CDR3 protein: CASAPGGSGQVEQYF

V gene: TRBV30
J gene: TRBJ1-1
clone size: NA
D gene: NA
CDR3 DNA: TGTGCCTGGAGTGTGGTTGGGATGGCCTTCTTT
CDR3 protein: CAWSVVGMAFF

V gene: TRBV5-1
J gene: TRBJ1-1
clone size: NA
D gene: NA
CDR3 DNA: TGCGCCAGCAGCCCCCGGGCGAGGGGGAACACTGAAGCTTTCTTT
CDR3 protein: CASSPRARGNTEAFF

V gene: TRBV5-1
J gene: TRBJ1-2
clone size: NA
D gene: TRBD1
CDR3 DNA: TGCGCCAGCAGCTTGCAGGGACAGGGGTTCGATGGCTACACCTTC
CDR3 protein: CASSLQGQGFDGYTF

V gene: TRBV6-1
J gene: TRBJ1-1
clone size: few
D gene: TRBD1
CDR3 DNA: TGTGCCAGCACCATGACAGGGCTCAAGGAGACTGAAGCTTTCTTT
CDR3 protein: CASTMTGLKETEAFF

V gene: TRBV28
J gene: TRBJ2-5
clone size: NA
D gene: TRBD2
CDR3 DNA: TGTGCCAGCAGTTTAACATTCGGTCGCGGGGGGGCCCGGGAGACCCAGTACTTC
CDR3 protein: CASSLTFGRGGARETQYF

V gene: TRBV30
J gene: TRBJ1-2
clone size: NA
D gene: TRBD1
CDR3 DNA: TGTGCCTGGAGTGCACGGACAGGGTTATATGGCTACACCTTC
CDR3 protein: CAWSARTGLYGYTF

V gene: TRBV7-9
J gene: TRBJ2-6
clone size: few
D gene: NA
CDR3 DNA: TGTGCCAGCAGGAACGAAGGGGCCAACGTCCTGACTTTC
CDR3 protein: CASRNEGANVLTF

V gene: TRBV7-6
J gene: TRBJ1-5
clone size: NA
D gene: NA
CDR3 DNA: TGTGCCAGCAGCTCCCATCCCGGATCCGGGACCAGGAATCAGCCCCAGCATTTT
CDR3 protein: CASSSHPGSGTRNQPQHF

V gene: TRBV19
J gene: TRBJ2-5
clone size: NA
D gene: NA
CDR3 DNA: TGTGCCAGTAGCAGCCTAGGTCCGGGCCCCCAAGAGACCCAGTACTTC
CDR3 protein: CASSSLGPGPQETQYF

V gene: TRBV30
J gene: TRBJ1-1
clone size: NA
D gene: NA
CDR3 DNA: TGTGCCTGGAATAGGGGTATCACTGAAGCTTTCTTT
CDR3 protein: CAWNRGITEAFF

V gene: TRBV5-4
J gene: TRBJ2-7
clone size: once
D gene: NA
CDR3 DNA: TGTGCCAGCAGCCTGATGGGACGGACCTACGAGCAGTACTTC
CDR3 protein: CASSLMGRTYEQYF

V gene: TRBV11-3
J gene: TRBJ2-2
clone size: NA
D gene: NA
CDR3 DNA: TGTGCCAGCAGCGGATATGGACAGTTGGCCGGGGAGCTGTTTTTT
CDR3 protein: CASSGYGQLAGELFF

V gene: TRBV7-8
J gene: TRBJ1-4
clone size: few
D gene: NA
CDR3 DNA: TGTGCCAGCAGCTTAGCTGATGAAAAACTGTTTTTT
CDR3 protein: CASSLADEKLFF

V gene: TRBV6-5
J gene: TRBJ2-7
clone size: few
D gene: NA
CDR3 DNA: TGTGCCAGCAACACGGCGGGGAGCTCCTACGAGCAGTACTTC
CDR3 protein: CASNTAGSSYEQYF

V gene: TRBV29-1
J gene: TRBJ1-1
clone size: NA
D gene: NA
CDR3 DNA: TGCAGCGTTGCAAGGGGGAGACTCTACACTGAAGCTTTCTTT
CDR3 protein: CSVARGRLYTEAFF

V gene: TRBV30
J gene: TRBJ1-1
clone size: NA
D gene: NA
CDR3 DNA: TGTGCCCTGCCCGGACATACAAACACTGAAGCTTTCTTT
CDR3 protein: CALPGHTNTEAFF

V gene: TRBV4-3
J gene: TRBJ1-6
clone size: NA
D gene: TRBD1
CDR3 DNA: TGCGCCAGCAGCCAGGCGGACAGGGAGGATTCACCCCTCCACTTT
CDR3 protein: CASSQADREDSPLHF